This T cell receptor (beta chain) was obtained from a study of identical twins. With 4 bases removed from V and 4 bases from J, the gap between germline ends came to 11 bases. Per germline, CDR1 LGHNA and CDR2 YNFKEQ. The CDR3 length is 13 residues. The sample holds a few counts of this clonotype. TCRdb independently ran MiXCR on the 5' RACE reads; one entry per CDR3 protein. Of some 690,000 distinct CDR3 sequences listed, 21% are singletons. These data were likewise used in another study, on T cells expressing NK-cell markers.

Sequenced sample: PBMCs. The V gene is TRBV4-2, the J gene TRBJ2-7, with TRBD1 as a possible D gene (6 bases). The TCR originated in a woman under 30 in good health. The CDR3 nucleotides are TGTGCCAGCAGCCGGCAGGGGAATTACGAGCAGTACTTC. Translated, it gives CASSRQGNYEQYF.